This passage covers 27 T cell receptor beta chains from one sample sequenced in a study of blood T cell repertoires in COVID-19. Method: immunoSEQ multiplex PCR; TCRdb's copy keeps in-frame clones and lacks some. The data hold 200,000 or so clones, with roughly 80% observed a single time. The sequenced material came from PBMCs or T cells enriched from blood (not recorded which). The receptor source for this set is a man aged 40-50 years who had recovered from COVID-19.

The J gene is TRBJ1-2, the V gene TRBV4-1; D gene unclear. V was clipped by 2 bases and J by 7 bases, with 17 bases between them. Germline assignment: CDR1 MGHRA and CDR2 YSYEKL. The CDR3 is made up of 15 amino acids. The CDR3 loop reads CASSQREPGSFGYTF. The DNA of the CDR3 is TGCGCCAGCAGCCAAAGGGAACCGGGATCTTTTGGCTACACCTTC.

V gene TRBV18 combines with J gene TRBJ2-5; a weak D match, TRBD1 (7 bases). The CDR3 is 14 residues long. Germline lookup yields CDR1 KGHSH and CDR2 LQKENI. Trimming stripped 7 bases from V and 5 bases from J, with 17 bases between. This CDR3 reads CASLRRGRRETQYF. The CDR3 bases are TGTGCCAGCTTAAGGAGGGGGCGCCGGGAGACCCAGTACTTC.

The chain couples TRBV5-1 to TRBJ2-7, with 7 bases identical to TRBD1. The CDR3 runs to 13 residues. V lost 5 bases and J lost 0; bases outside the gene matches: 2. Germline V gives CDR1 SGHRS, CDR2 YFSETQ. The CDR3 nucleotides read TGCGCCAGCAGGACAGGGAGCTCCTACGAGCAGTACTTC. Translating gives CASRTGSSYEQYF.

This chain joins TRBV30 and TRBJ1-4, with TRBD1 as a possible D gene (5 bases). This CDR3 region has 13 residues. Between the trimmed V and J ends, which lost 3 bases and 6 bases, there was a span of 11 bases. Germline V CDR1 and CDR2: GTSNPN, SVGIG (reference sequence). Here the CDR3 DNA reads TGTGCCTGGAGGGGGCGATCACATGAAAAACTGTTTTTT. Amino acid sequence: CAWRGRSHEKLFF.

This rearrangement joins TRBV27 to TRBJ2-1; D is possibly TRBD1 (5 bases). The CDR3 covers 15 residues. The germline CDR1 and CDR2 sequences are MNHEY and SMNVEV (reference sequence). Trimming took off 6 bases at V and 12 bases at J, with 24 bases between the two ends. The CDR3: CASSLRPLGRVAQFF. The CDR3, as DNA: TGTGCCAGCAGCTTAAGGCCGTTGGGGCGAGTCGCGCAGTTCTTC.

V is TRBV18 and J is TRBJ2-2, with 7 bases lining up with TRBD1. V trimming: 6 bases; J trimming: 1 base; junction bases outside the gene matches: 8. Germline values: CDR1 KGHSH, CDR2 LQKENI. CDR3 length: 16 residues. CDR3 bases: TGTGCCAGCTCTCCCCCGACAGGGTTGAACACCGGGGAGCTGTTTTTT. Its protein product is CASSPPTGLNTGELFF.

The chain carries TRBV18 and TRBJ2-2; 10 nucleotides match TRBD1. Germline CDR1 and CDR2: KGHSH and LQKENI. Unmatched junction bases numbered 1, after V lost 0 bases and J lost 6 bases. The CDR3 covers 15 residues. CDR3 amino acids: CASSPPTGGSGELFF. CDR3 DNA: TGTGCCAGCTCACCACCGACAGGGGGCTCCGGGGAGCTGTTTTTT.

The V call is TRBV3-1 (or the pseudogene TRBV3-2), the J call TRBJ2-5, with TRBD2 identical over 7 bases. The junction had 15 bases not matched to a gene; V was cut back by 1 base and J by 4 bases. Germline V gene lookup returns CDR1 LGHDT and CDR2 YNNKEL (reference sequence). The CDR3 has 18 residues. CDR3 sequence: CASSQGRRSWLAVETQYF. The CDR3 nucleotides read TGTGCCAGCAGCCAAGGTCGTAGGTCGTGGCTAGCGGTAGAGACCCAGTACTTC.

This clone has just one count. The chain employs TRBV9 and TRBJ1-5, with D maybe TRBD1 (5 bases). This CDR3 is 14 amino acids long. Trimming took off 1 base at V and 6 bases at J, with 11 bases between the two ends. CDR1 SGDLS and CDR2 YYNGEE come from the germline V gene. The CDR3 protein is CASSVQGRSQPQHF. The DNA of the CDR3 is TGTGCCAGCAGCGTACAGGGAAGGAGTCAGCCCCAGCATTTT.

The chain couples TRBV3-1 (or the pseudogene TRBV3-2) to TRBJ1-6; 7 bases agree with TRBD1. J gave up 8 bases and V 6 bases, and 10 bases lay outside the gene matches. This CDR3 comprises 15 residues. CDR1 LGHDT and CDR2 YNNKEL come from the germline V gene (reference sequence). The CDR3 bases are TGTGCCAGCAGATCCAGGGGGGCACCCTATTCACCCCTCCACTTT. Translating gives CASRSRGAPYSPLHF.

The V gene is TRBV19, the J gene TRBJ1-1; 7 bases agree with TRBD1. Per germline, CDR1 LNHDA and CDR2 SQIVND (reference sequence). The CDR3 runs 17 residues. The V and J ends lost 3 bases and 0 bases, in that order; junction bases with no gene match: 10. The CDR3 is CASSIGQGEGVNTEAFF. The CDR3 DNA reads as TGTGCCAGTAGTATCGGGCAGGGGGAAGGCGTGAACACTGAAGCTTTCTTT. Drawing the rest from reference TRBV19 and TRBJ1-1, the complete variable domain is DGGITQSPKYLFRKEGQNVTLSCEQNLNHDAMYWYRQDPGQGLRLIYYSQIVNDFQKGDIAEGYSVSREKKESFPLTVTSAQKNPTAFYLCASSIGQGEGVNTEAFFGQGTRLTVV.

The V call is TRBV4-1, the J call TRBJ2-3; D is perhaps TRBD1 (5 bases). V was pared by 7 bases and J by 0 bases, with 11 bases between. CDR1 MGHRA and CDR2 YSYEKL come from the germline V gene. The CDR3 covers 14 residues. Here the CDR3 DNA reads TGCGCCAGCACCACAGGCTATAGCACAGATACGCAGTATTTT. It specifies CASTTGYSTDTQYF.

CDR3 nucleotides: TGCGCCAGCAGCTTGTGGACAGCGGAGGAAAAACTGTTTTTT. Protein product: CASSLWTAEEKLFF. The chain links TRBV5-1 to TRBJ1-4, with TRBD1 as a possible D gene (6 bases). V lost 1 base to trimming and J lost 8 bases, with 12 bases between them. The CDR3 consists of 14 residues. CDR1 is SGHRS, CDR2 YFSETQ, per germline.

This clone appeared once. The chain links TRBV7-2 to TRBJ1-1, with D tentatively TRBD1 (5 bases). Germline V gives CDR1 SGHTA, CDR2 FQGNSA. With 3 bases removed from V and 0 bases from J, the gap between germline ends came to 8 bases. This CDR3 spans 14 amino acids. The CDR3 protein is CASSFGAVNTEAFF. DNA of the CDR3: TGTGCCAGCAGCTTTGGGGCAGTGAACACTGAAGCTTTCTTT.

The chain employs TRBV20-1 and TRBJ1-2; no clear D. CDR3 length: 10 amino acids. Trimming shortened V by 5 bases and J by 6 bases, and 7 bases separated the two germline ends. Germline values: CDR1 DFQATT, CDR2 SNEGSKA (reference sequence). The CDR3: CSAWSDGYTF. The CDR3 coding sequence is TGCAGTGCTTGGTCGGATGGCTACACCTTC.

This sequence joins TRBV24-1 and TRBJ2-1; 10 bases align to TRBD2. Germline assignment: CDR1 KGHDR and CDR2 SFDVKD. V dropped 9 bases and J dropped 9; count of bases not matched to a gene: 13. The CDR3 spans 15 residues. The CDR3 nucleotides are TGTGCCACCGGCAGCGGGGGGGGCGTCCGCGTTGAGCAGTTCTTC. It codes for CATGSGGGVRVEQFF.

The sample holds one count of this clone. V and J are TRBV19 and TRBJ1-2; 8 nucleotides line up with TRBD1. The junction had 6 bases not matched to a gene; V was cut back by 2 bases and J by 4 bases. The CDR3 covers 15 residues. Germline V lookup: CDR1 LNHDA, CDR2 SQIVND (reference sequence). The CDR3 loop is CASSITGTGPYGYTF. DNA of the CDR3: TGTGCCAGTAGTATAACAGGGACAGGACCCTATGGCTACACCTTC.

The chain links TRBV5-4 to TRBJ2-7; the D gene is possibly TRBD1 (6 bases). Trimming left V 6 bases short and J 6 bases short, with 22 bases between. Germline V gives CDR1 SGHNT, CDR2 YYREEE (reference sequence). CDR3 length equals 15 residues. This CDR3 reads CASTPSPGVVGEQYF. CDR3 nucleotide sequence: TGTGCCAGCACCCCTTCCCCAGGGGTGGTCGGCGAGCAGTACTTC. Filled out from reference TRBV5-4 and TRBJ2-7, the complete variable domain reads ETGVTQSPTHLIKTRGQQVTLRCSSQSGHNTVSWYQQALGQGPQFIFQYYREEENGRGNFPPRFSGLQFPNYSSELNVNALELDDSALYLCASTPSPGVVGEQYFGPGTRLTVT.

There are a few counts of this clone. Distinct nucleotide sequences in the sample also encode this CDR3. The gene calls are TRBV7-2 and TRBJ1-2; weak D call: TRBD1 (5 bases). The CDR3 is made up of 14 amino acids. V was pared by 5 bases and J by 4 bases, with 14 bases between. Germline assignment: CDR1 SGHTA and CDR2 FQGNSA. The CDR3: CASSPGTGGYGYTF. CDR3 bases: TGTGCCAGCAGCCCCGGGACTGGGGGCTATGGCTACACCTTC.

As concerns this clone: The junction departs from germline at one end; a sequencing error may be responsible. Other DNA sequences in this specimen translate into the identical CDR3. V and J are TRBV5-1 and TRBJ1-3, with D possibly being TRBD1 (6 bases). Germline V gene lookup returns CDR1 SGHRS and CDR2 YFSETQ. This CDR3 is built from 14 residues. This CDR3 reads CASSLDRAGNTIYF. CDR3 DNA sequence: TGCGCCAGCAGCTTGGACAGGGCTGGGAACACCATATATTTT.

J is TRBJ1-4 and V is TRBV29-1; 9 bases line up with TRBD1. The V gene end was trimmed by 6 bases and the J gene end by 8 bases; junction bases not matched to a gene: 4. The CDR3 sequence is 12 residues long. The germline V gene encodes CDR1 SQVTM and CDR2 ANQGSEA. The chain's CDR3 is CSVAGTGEKLFF. CDR3 DNA: TGCAGCGTCGCTGGGACAGGGGAAAAACTGTTTTTT. Based on the CDR3 plus reference TRBV29-1 and TRBJ1-4, the full variable domain is SAVISQKPSRDICQRGTSLTIQCQVDSQVTMMFWYRQQPGQSLTLIATANQGSEATYESGFVIDKFPISRPNLTFSTLTVSNMSPEDSSIYLCSVAGTGEKLFFGSGTQLSVL.

The rearrangement uses TRBV19 and TRBJ1-4, with a tentative D call TRBD1 (5 bases). Trimming removed 3 bases at V and 8 bases at J, with 16 bases between. Per germline, CDR1 LNHDA and CDR2 SQIVND (reference sequence). The CDR3 length is 15 residues. The CDR3 DNA is TGTGCCAGTAGTATGCCCGGGGGGTATTCCGAAAAACTGTTTTTT. It specifies CASSMPGGYSEKLFF.

The chain recombines TRBV4-2 with TRBJ2-2, with 7 bases aligning to TRBD1. CDR3 length: 16 residues. V lost 1 base, J lost 1 base, and 3 bases stayed unmatched. Per the germline V gene, CDR1 is LGHNA and CDR2 is YNFKEQ. CDR3 bases: TGTGCCAGCAGCCAAGGAGACAGGGAGAACACCGGGGAGCTGTTTTTT. Amino acid sequence: CASSQGDRENTGELFF.

The chain links TRBV10-3 to TRBJ1-1; 12 nucleotides match TRBD1. The J segment lost 0 bases and the V segment lost 6 bases, leaving 2 bases of the junction unmatched. The CDR3 runs 15 residues. Germline V gene lookup returns CDR1 ENHRY and CDR2 SYGVKD. The CDR3, as DNA: TGTGCCATCAGCCGGGACAGGGGGCTGAACACTGAAGCTTTCTTT. It translates to CAISRDRGLNTEAFF.

V usage is TRBV15 and J usage is TRBJ2-5, with 7 bases fitting TRBD2. The CDR3 has 15 residues. V dropped 0 bases and J dropped 0; count of bases not matched to a gene: 1. Germline V CDR1 and CDR2: LNHNV, YYDKDF (reference sequence). The CDR3 protein is CATSRERGNQETQYF. For the CDR3, the DNA is TGTGCCACCAGCAGAGAGCGGGGGAACCAAGAGACCCAGTACTTC.

This rearrangement joins TRBV5-4 to TRBJ1-2; the D is unclear. V lost 1 base to trimming and J lost 1 base, with 8 bases between them. The length of the CDR3 is 14 residues. Germline loops: CDR1 SGHNT, CDR2 YYREEE (reference sequence). The CDR3 spells CASSLKEVNYGYTF. CDR3 bases: TGTGCCAGCAGCTTGAAGGAGGTTAACTATGGCTACACCTTC.

The rearrangement links TRBV7-9 to TRBJ1-1; TRBD1 agrees at 8 bases. CDR1 is SEHNR, CDR2 FQNEAQ, per germline (reference sequence). The CDR3 is 15 residues long. V was clipped by 6 bases and J by 4 bases; unmatched bases: 10. CDR3 coding DNA: TGTGCCAGCAGGGTTTCAACAGGGGGGGCCACTGAAGCTTTCTTT. Its protein product is CASRVSTGGATEAFF.